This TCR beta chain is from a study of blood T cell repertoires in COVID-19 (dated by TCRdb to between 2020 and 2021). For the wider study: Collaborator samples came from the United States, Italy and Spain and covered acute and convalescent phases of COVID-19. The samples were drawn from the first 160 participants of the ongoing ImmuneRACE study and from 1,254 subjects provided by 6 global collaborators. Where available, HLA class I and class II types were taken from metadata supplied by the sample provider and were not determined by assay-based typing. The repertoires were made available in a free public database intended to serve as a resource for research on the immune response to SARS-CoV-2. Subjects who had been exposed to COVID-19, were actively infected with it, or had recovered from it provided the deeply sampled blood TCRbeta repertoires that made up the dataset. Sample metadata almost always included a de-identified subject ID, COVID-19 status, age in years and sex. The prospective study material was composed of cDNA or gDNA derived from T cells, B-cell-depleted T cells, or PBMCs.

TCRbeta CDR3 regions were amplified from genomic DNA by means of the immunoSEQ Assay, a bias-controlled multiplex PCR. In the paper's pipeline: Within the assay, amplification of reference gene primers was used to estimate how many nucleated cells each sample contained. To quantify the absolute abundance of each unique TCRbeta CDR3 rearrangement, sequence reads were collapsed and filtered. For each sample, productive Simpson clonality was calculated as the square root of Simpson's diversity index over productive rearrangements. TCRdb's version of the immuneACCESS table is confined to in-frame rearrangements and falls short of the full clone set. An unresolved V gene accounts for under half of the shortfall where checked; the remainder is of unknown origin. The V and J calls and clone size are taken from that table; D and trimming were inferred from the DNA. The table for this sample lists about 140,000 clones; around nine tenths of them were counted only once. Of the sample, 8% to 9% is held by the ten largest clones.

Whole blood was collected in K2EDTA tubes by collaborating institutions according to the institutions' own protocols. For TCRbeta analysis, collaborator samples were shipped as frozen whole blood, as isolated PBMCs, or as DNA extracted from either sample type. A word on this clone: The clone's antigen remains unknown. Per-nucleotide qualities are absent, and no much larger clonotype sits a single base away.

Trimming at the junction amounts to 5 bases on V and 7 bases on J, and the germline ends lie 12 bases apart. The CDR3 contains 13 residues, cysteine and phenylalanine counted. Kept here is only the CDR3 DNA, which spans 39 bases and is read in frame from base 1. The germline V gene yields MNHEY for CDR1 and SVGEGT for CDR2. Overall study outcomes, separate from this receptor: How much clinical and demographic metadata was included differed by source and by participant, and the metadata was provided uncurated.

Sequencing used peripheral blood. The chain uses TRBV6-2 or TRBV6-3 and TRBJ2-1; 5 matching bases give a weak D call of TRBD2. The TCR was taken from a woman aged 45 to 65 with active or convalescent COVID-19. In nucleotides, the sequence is TGTGCCAGCAGTCGACTAATGTCAAATGAGCAGTTCTTC. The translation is CASSRLMSNEQFF.